The next 6 T cell receptor beta chains were all read from a single sample in a study of T-cell reconstitution after alpha-beta-depleted transplantation in children. Unique molecular identifiers were built into the TCRbeta library. TCRdb ran MiXCR on the PCR reads and lists one entry per CDR3 protein. The profile shows hundreds of thousands of distinct CDR3 sequences, roughly 10% of them singletons. The specimen was PBMCs, collected before TCRalphabeta/CD19-depleted stem cell transplant. These receptors came from a child aged 2 to 9 with inherited bone marrow failure, due to receive a stem cell transplant.

V gene TRBV12-3 or TRBV12-4 combines with J gene TRBJ2-1; 12 bases align to TRBD2. This CDR3 is 17 amino acids long. V was clipped by 3 bases and J by 8 bases; unmatched bases: 11. This CDR3 reads CASSFLAGGPFVDEQFF. The CDR3 DNA sequence: TGTGCCAGCAGTTTCCTAGCGGGAGGGCCGTTCGTCGATGAGCAGTTCTTC.

In this sample, this clonotype turned up a few times. The V call is TRBV7-6, the J call TRBJ2-2; TRBD1 aligns across 11 bases. Germline CDR1 and CDR2: SGHVS and FNYEAQ. This CDR3 comprises 16 residues. After removal of 5 bases from V and 3 bases from J, the junction contained 5 bases not matched to a gene. The chain's CDR3 is CASSLGTGGDTGELFF. The CDR3 DNA is TGTGCCAGCAGCCTCGGGACAGGGGGGGACACCGGGGAGCTGTTTTTT.

This clonotype was seen many times. The rearrangement joins TRBV6-1 to TRBJ2-2, with a possible D match to TRBD2 (6 bases). This CDR3 spans 16 amino acids. Trimming stripped 2 bases from V and 4 bases from J, with 14 bases between. Germline assignment: CDR1 MNHNS and CDR2 SASEGT. CDR3 sequence reads: CASSEYGRQSTGELFF. In nucleotides, the CDR3 is TGTGCCAGCAGTGAATACGGGAGACAGAGCACCGGGGAGCTGTTTTTT.

The gene calls are TRBV7-2 and TRBJ2-1; perhaps TRBD2 as D (7 bases). The CDR3 is 17 residues long. Trimming pared 3 bases from V and 7 bases from J, leaving 22 bases between. Germline CDR1 and CDR2: SGHTA and FQGNSA. CDR3 DNA sequence: TGTGCCAGCAGCTTCGGGGGCGGCGGGAGCCGTTGGAATGAGCAGTTCTTC. Its translation is CASSFGGGGSRWNEQFF.

This clonotype was observed once. The rearrangement links TRBV30 to TRBJ1-1; D gene ambiguous. V lost 2 bases and J 2 bases, leaving 6 bases between the germline ends. The germline gives CDR1 GTSNPN, CDR2 SVGIG (reference sequence). The CDR3 is 12 amino acids. The DNA of the CDR3 is TGTGCCTGGAGTCAAGGTAACACTGAAGCTTTCTTT. The encoded protein is CAWSQGNTEAFF.

Ten or more counts support this clonotype. J is TRBJ2-1 and V is TRBV20-1, with 9 bases identical to TRBD1. From germline, CDR1 is DFQATT and CDR2 SNEGSKA (reference sequence). The CDR3 spans 13 residues. V lost 6 bases and J lost 5; bases outside the gene matches: 5. The DNA for the CDR3 is TGCAGTGCCCTCCGGGACAGGGACAATGAGCAGTTCTTC. It codes for CSALRDRDNEQFF.